This TCR beta chain is drawn from a study of T cells in Graves' hyperthyroidism and ophthalmopathy. Graves' hyperthyroidism without ophthalmopathy progression within 18 months was termed stable. Used for diagnoses were clinical symptoms, serum thyroxine and TRAb, thyroid ultrasound and orbital computed tomography. This clonotype was detected many times. Antigen unknown. General observations from the study: Most expanded thyroid clonotypes above 0.001 recurred in blood. From stable hyperthyroidism, ophthalmopathy was separated by a 13 V-J model.

From RNA transcripts, TCR beta CDR3 regions were amplified. HTBI primers were the set used in a first-round RT-PCR of the TCR CDR3. In TCRdb, the multiplex PCR reads were re-called with MiXCR into one record per CDR3 protein. The profile shows hundreds of thousands of distinct CDR3 sequences, 46% of them singletons. This TCR derives from a woman younger than 35 with Graves' hyperthyroidism. Material for sequencing was peripheral blood or thyroid tissue (not recorded which).

The CDR3 loop is CASSASGGAYGYTF. As DNA, the CDR3 is TGTGCCAGCAGTGCTAGCGGGGGCGCGTATGGCTACACCTTC. The V call is TRBV2, the J call TRBJ1-2; possible D gene TRBD1, 6 bases. Trimming removed 4 bases from V and 5 bases from J, with 14 bases in between. CDR3 size: 14 residues. Germline-derived CDR1 and CDR2 are SNHLY and FYNNEI.